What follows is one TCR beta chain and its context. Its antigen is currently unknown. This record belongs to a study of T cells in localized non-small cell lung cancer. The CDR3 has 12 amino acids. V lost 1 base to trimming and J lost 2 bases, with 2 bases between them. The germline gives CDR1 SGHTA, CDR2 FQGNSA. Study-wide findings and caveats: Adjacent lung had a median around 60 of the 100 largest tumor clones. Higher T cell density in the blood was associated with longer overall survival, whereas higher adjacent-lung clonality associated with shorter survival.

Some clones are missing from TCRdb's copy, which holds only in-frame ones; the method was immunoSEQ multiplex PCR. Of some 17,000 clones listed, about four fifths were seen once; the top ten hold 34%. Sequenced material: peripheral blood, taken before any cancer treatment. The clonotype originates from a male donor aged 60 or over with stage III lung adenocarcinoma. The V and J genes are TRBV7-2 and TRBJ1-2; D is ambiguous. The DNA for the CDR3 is TGTGCCAGCAGCTTAGGGAACTATGGCTACACCTTC. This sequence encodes CASSLGNYGYTF.